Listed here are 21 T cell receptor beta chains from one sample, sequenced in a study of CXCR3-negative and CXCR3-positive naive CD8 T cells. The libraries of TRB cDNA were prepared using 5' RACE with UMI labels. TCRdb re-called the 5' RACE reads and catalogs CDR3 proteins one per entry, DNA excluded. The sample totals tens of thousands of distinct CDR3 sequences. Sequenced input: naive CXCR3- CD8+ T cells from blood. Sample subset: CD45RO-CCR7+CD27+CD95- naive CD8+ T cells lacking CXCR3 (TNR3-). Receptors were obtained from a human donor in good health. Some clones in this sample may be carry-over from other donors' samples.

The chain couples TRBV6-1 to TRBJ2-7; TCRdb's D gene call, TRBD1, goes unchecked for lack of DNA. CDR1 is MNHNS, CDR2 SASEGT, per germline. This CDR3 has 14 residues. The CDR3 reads CASTGQGDYYEQYF.

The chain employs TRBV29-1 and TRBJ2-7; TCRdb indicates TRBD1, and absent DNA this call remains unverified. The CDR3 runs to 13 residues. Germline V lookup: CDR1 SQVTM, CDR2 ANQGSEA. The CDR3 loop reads CSVERDRPYEQYF.

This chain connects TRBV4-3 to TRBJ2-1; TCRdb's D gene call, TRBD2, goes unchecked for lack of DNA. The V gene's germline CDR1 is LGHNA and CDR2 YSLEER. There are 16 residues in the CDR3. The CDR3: CASSQWTSGGYNEQFF.

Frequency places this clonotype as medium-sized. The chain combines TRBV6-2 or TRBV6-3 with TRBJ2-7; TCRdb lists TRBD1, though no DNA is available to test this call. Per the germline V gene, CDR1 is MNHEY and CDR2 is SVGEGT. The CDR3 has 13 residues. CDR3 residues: CASRDGTSYEQYF.

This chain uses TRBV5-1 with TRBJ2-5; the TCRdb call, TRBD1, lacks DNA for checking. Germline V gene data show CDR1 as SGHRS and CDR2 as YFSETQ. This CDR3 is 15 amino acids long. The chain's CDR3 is CASSDDRGRRETQYF.

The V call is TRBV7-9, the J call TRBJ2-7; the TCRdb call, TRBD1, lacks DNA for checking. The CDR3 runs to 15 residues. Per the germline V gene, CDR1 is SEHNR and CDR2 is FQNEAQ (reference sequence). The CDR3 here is CASSLGQGPMYEQYF.

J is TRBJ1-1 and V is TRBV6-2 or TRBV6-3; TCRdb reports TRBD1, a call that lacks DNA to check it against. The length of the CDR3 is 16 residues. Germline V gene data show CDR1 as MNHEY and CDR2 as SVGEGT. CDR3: CASSPTRQGRDTEAFF.

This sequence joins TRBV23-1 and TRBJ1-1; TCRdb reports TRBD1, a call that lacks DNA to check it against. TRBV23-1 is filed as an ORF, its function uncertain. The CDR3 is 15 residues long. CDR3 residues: CASSLRDTTNTEAFF.

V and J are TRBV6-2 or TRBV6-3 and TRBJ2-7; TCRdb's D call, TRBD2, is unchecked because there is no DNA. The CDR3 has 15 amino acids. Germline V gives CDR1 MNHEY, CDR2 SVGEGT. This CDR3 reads CASSYSSGLAREQYF.

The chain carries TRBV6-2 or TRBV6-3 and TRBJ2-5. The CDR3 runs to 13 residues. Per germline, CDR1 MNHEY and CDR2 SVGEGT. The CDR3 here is CASSYTGVETQYF.

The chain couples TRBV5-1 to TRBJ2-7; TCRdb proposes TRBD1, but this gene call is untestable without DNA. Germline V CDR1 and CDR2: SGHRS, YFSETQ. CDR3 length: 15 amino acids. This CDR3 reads CASSLGDRGLYEQYF.

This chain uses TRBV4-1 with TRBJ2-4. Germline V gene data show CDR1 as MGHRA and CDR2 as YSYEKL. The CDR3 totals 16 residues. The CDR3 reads CASSQGHTAAKNIQYF.

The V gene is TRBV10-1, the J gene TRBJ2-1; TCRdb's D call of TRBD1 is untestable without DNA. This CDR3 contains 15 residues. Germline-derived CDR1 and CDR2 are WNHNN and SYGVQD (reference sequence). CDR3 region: CASSGDRSSYNEQFF.

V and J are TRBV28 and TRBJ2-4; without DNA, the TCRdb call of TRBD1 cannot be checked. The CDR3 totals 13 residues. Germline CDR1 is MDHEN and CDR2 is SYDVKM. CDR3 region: CASSPTLGGALLF.

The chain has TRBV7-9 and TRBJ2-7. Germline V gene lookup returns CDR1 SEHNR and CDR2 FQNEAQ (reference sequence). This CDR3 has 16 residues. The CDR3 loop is CASSYFSGRSSYEQYF.

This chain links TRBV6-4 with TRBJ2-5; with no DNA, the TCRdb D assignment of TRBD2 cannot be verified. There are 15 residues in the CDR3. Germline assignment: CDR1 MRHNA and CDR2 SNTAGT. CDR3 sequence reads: CASSELAGGQETQYF.

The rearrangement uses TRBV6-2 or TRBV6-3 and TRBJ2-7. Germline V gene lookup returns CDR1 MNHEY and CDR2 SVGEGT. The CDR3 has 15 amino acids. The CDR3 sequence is CASSYSDDGPYEQYF.

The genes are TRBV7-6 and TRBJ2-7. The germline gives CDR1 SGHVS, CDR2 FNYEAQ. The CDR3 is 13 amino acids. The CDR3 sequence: CASSLASGNEQYF.

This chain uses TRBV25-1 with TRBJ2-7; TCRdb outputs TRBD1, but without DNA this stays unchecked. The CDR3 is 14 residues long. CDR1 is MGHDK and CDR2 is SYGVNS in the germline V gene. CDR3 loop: CASSDRDLGYEQYF.

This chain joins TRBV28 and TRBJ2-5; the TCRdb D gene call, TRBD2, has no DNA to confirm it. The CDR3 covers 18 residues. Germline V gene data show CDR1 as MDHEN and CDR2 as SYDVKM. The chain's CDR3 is CASSLGLAGGPGVETQYF.

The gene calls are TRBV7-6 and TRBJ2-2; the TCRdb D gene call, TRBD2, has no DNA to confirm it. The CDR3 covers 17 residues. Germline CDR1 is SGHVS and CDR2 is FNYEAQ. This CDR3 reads CASSTEVGLADTGELFF.